Listed here is a single T cell receptor beta chain. The CDR3 is made up of 15 amino acids. The ends lost 2 bases at V and 7 bases at J; junction bases unmatched: 7. Per the germline V gene, CDR1 is SGHTA and CDR2 is FQGNSA. These data come from a study of blood T cell repertoires in COVID-19. The repertoire was sequenced with immunoSEQ multiplex PCR; TCRdb's copy has only in-frame clones and lacks some. The sample shows 150,000 to 190,000 clones, roughly 81% of them seen only once. The receptor was derived from a woman aged 60-70 years with COVID-19, enrolled during active disease. The rearrangement uses TRBV7-2 and TRBJ1-4; 7 bases agree with TRBD1. Sequenced sample: peripheral blood. The CDR3 sequence is CASSLMNRGGEKLFF. CDR3 in DNA: TGTGCCAGCAGCTTAATGAACAGGGGCGGTGAAAAACTGTTTTTT.